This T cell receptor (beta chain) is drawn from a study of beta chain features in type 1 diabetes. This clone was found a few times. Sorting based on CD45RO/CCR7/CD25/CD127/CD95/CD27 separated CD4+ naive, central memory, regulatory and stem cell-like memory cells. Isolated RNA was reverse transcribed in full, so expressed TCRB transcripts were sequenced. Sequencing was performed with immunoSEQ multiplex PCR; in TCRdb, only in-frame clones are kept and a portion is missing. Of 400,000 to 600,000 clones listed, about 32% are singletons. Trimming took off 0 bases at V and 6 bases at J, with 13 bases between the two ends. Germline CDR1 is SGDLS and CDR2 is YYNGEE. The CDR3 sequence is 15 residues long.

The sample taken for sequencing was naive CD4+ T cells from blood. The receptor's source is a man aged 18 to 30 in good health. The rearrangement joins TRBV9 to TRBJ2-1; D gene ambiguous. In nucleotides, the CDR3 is TGTGCCAGCAGCGTAGCCCCCGAACCCAGCAATGAGCAGTTCTTC. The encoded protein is CASSVAPEPSNEQFF. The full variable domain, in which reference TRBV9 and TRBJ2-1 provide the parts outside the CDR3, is DSGVTQTPKHLITATGQRVTLRCSPRSGDLSVYWYQQSLDQGLQFLIQYYNGEERAKGNILERFSAQQFPDLHSELNLSSLELGDSALYFCASSVAPEPSNEQFFGPGTRLTVL.